Presented here are 27 T cell receptor beta chains from one specimen sequenced in a study of blood T cell repertoires in COVID-19. TCRdb's table, derived via immunoSEQ multiplex PCR, lists solely in-frame clones and lacks some. The sample records about 58,000 clones, over 75% being singletons. Sequencing used peripheral blood. The receptors derive from a man aged 40-49 years with active COVID-19.

The genes are TRBV3-1 (or the pseudogene TRBV3-2) and TRBJ2-7, with TRBD2 as a possible D gene (5 bases). With 1 base removed from V and 5 bases from J, the gap between germline ends came to 18 bases. CDR1 is LGHDT and CDR2 is YNNKEL in the germline V gene (reference sequence). The CDR3 is 16 residues long. CDR3 loop: CASSQALPRVGHEQYF. In nucleotides, the CDR3 is TGTGCCAGCAGCCAAGCGTTGCCGAGGGTAGGACACGAGCAGTACTTC.

CDR3 in amino acids: CSASSRGSYNEQFF. The DNA of the CDR3 is TGCAGTGCGAGTAGCCGAGGCTCCTACAATGAGCAGTTCTTC. V usage is TRBV20-1 and J usage is TRBJ2-1; no firm D call. CDR3 length: 14 amino acids. Per the germline V gene, CDR1 is DFQATT and CDR2 is SNEGSKA (reference sequence). Trimming removed 6 bases from V and 0 bases from J, with 12 bases in between.

The CDR3 is CASSQDPRGGYEQYF. CDR3 bases: TGTGCCAGCAGCCAAGATCCGAGGGGAGGTTACGAGCAGTACTTC. The chain combines TRBV3-1 (or the pseudogene TRBV3-2) with TRBJ2-7; a possible D gene is TRBD2 (6 bases). Germline CDR1 is LGHDT and CDR2 is YNNKEL (reference sequence). The CDR3 is made up of 15 amino acids. V gave up 0 bases and J gave up 4 bases, with 13 bases separating them.

V gene TRBV28 combines with J gene TRBJ2-5; D unclear. V was trimmed by 10 bases and J by 3 bases, leaving 21 bases between them. CDR3 size: 15 residues. Germline CDR1 is MDHEN and CDR2 is SYDVKM. CDR3 in DNA: TGTGCCACCCATCCGGCACAGAAGGTGAAAGAGACCCAGTACTTC. This sequence encodes CATHPAQKVKETQYF.

This clone was picked up a small number of times. The chain joins TRBV19 to TRBJ2-7, with a possible D match to TRBD2 (6 bases). Germline loops: CDR1 LNHDA, CDR2 SQIVND (reference sequence). Between the trimmed V and J ends, which lost 8 bases and 4 bases, there was a span of 21 bases. This CDR3 spans 15 amino acids. For the CDR3, the DNA is TGTGCCAGTGGAAGGGGACTGCAGAGGGGTTACGAGCAGTACTTC. It yields the protein CASGRGLQRGYEQYF. The complete variable domain, with remaining parts taken from reference TRBV19 and TRBJ2-7, reads DGGITQSPKYLFRKEGQNVTLSCEQNLNHDAMYWYRQDPGQGLRLIYYSQIVNDFQKGDIAEGYSVSREKKESFPLTVTSAQKNPTAFYLCASGRGLQRGYEQYFGPGTRLTVT.

The CDR3 is CASRRGTQGAHGYTF. The DNA of the CDR3 is TGTGCCAGCAGGAGGGGGACGCAGGGGGCGCATGGCTACACCTTC. The chain combines TRBV6-5 with TRBJ1-2, with 8 bases aligning to TRBD1. CDR3 size: 15 residues. V trimming: 6 bases; J trimming: 6 bases; junction bases outside the gene matches: 12. Germline V gene sequence: CDR1 MNHEY, CDR2 SVGAGI.

This clone was observed once. The rearrangement joins TRBV4-2 to TRBJ2-3; 10 positions match TRBD2. CDR1 and CDR2 (germline): LGHNA, YNFKEQ. J was trimmed by 5 bases and V by 2 bases; bases with no gene match: 7. The CDR3 loop spans 16 amino acids. CDR3 sequence: CASSQRSGRAEDTQYF. The CDR3 DNA is TGTGCCAGCAGCCAAAGGAGCGGGAGGGCCGAAGATACGCAGTATTTT.

The rearrangement joins TRBV15 to TRBJ2-5; possibly TRBD2 for D (7 bases). This CDR3 spans 16 amino acids. Germline-derived CDR1 and CDR2 are LNHNV and YYDKDF (reference sequence). The germline V and J ends were trimmed by 0 bases and 5 bases, with 16 bases remaining between them. This chain's CDR3 is CATSRDLGGLGETQYF. CDR3 sequence (DNA): TGTGCCACCAGCAGAGATCTGGGGGGGCTGGGGGAGACCCAGTACTTC.

This clone was seen a single time. The CDR3 DNA sequence: TGTGCCAGCATCACACCGGGACATGCGTATGGCTACACCTTC. Its protein is CASITPGHAYGYTF. The V call is TRBV28, the J call TRBJ1-2; tentative D call: TRBD1 (6 bases). The CDR3 is 14 residues long. Germline assignment: CDR1 MDHEN and CDR2 SYDVKM. V lost 7 bases and J lost 5, with 17 bases in between.

The chain joins TRBV28 to TRBJ1-6; D ambiguous. Germline V gene data show CDR1 as MDHEN and CDR2 as SYDVKM. V lost 6 bases to trimming and J lost 0 bases, with 12 bases between them. The CDR3 totals 16 residues. CDR3 bases: TGTGCCAGCAGACCAGACAAGTCCTCCTATAATTCACCCCTCCACTTT. It translates to CASRPDKSSYNSPLHF.

The V call is TRBV11-1, the J call TRBJ1-1, with TRBD1 matching over 10 bases. V was clipped by 5 bases and J by 5 bases; unmatched bases: 8. This CDR3 contains 15 residues. Per the germline V gene, CDR1 is SGHAT and CDR2 is FQDESV (reference sequence). In nucleotides, the CDR3 is TGTGCCAGCAGCCGTGGACAGGGGGGGGATACTGAAGCTTTCTTT. This gives the protein CASSRGQGGDTEAFF.

The chain carries TRBV5-5 and TRBJ2-5; D uncertain. Germline V CDR1 and CDR2: SGHKS, YYEKEE (reference sequence). This CDR3 is 14 amino acids long. Trimming took off 0 bases at V and 1 base at J, with 7 bases between the two ends. CDR3 loop: CASSLGHRQETQYF. The CDR3 DNA is TGTGCCAGCAGCTTGGGGCACCGCCAAGAGACCCAGTACTTC.

J is TRBJ1-6 and V is TRBV6-5; D possibly corresponds to TRBD1 (5 bases). CDR1 and CDR2 from the germline V gene are MNHEY and SVGAGI. V was trimmed by 2 bases and J by 10 bases, leaving 12 bases between them. The CDR3 has 14 amino acids. CDR3 protein: CASSYRGWRSPLHF. DNA of the CDR3: TGTGCCAGCAGTTACAGGGGTTGGCGGTCACCCCTCCACTTT.

The chain employs TRBV5-1 and TRBJ2-1, with D unclear. Trimming took 0 bases from V and 7 from J, leaving 14 bases between them. Per the germline V gene, CDR1 is SGHRS and CDR2 is YFSETQ. This CDR3 has 15 residues. CDR3 in amino acids: CASSLDYAPMNEQFF. CDR3 coding DNA: TGCGCCAGCAGCTTGGACTACGCCCCTATGAATGAGCAGTTCTTC.

This rearrangement joins TRBV12-3 or TRBV12-4 to TRBJ1-2; D uncertain. With 6 bases removed from V and 3 bases from J, the gap between germline ends came to 11 bases. This CDR3 has 13 residues. CDR3 sequence: CASRGVADYGYTF. The CDR3 DNA follows: TGTGCCAGCAGGGGAGTGGCAGACTATGGCTACACCTTC.

This chain connects TRBV28 to TRBJ1-1; D gene uncertain. CDR3 length equals 13 residues. Per the germline V gene, CDR1 is MDHEN and CDR2 is SYDVKM. V lost 5 bases and J lost 1, with 8 bases in between. The DNA for the CDR3 is TGTGCCAGCAGTCCCCCAGAGAACACTGAAGCTTTCTTT. This translates into CASSPPENTEAFF.

The chain recombines TRBV10-3 with TRBJ1-2; no clear D. Deletions cut 0 bases from V and 4 bases from J, with 6 bases between. Germline CDR1 and CDR2: ENHRY and SYGVKD. This CDR3 region has 13 residues. In DNA, the CDR3 is TGTGCCATCAGTGAGTCCGTCAGCTATGGCTACACCTTC. It codes for CAISESVSYGYTF.

This chain uses TRBV5-1 with TRBJ1-1; the D is unclear. The CDR3 has 13 amino acids. Looked up from germline, CDR1 is SGHRS and CDR2 is YFSETQ. The ends were cut back, 4 bases at V and 6 bases at J, with 13 bases in the middle. CDR3 loop: CASSAGAQPEAFF. CDR3 nucleotides: TGCGCCAGCAGCGCCGGAGCTCAGCCTGAAGCTTTCTTT.

The chain carries TRBV27 and TRBJ2-1, with TRBD2 matching over 8 bases. J lost 6 bases, V lost 4 bases, and 5 bases had no gene match. Germline loops: CDR1 MNHEY, CDR2 SMNVEV (reference sequence). The CDR3 sequence is 14 residues long. Written as DNA, the CDR3 is TGTGCCAGCAGTTACGGGAGGGCTGCCAATGAGCAGTTCTTC. Translated: CASSYGRAANEQFF.

The chain has TRBV28 and TRBJ2-5; possibly TRBD2 for D (5 bases). This CDR3 has 13 amino acids. Per germline, CDR1 MDHEN and CDR2 SYDVKM. The V gene lost 3 bases and the J gene lost 5 bases, with 10 bases spanning the gap. In DNA form, the CDR3 reads TGTGCCAGCAGTTTGGGCGGGTGGGAGACCCAGTACTTC. Protein product: CASSLGGWETQYF.

This clone was seen only a few times. The V gene is TRBV15, the J gene TRBJ2-6, with 7 bases fitting TRBD2. CDR1 and CDR2 (germline): LNHNV, YYDKDF (reference sequence). The V gene end was trimmed by 4 bases and the J gene end by 0 bases; junction bases not matched to a gene: 6. CDR3 length: 17 residues. Here the CDR3 DNA reads TGTGCCACCAGCATAGGGACTAACCCCTCTGGGGCCAACGTCCTGACTTTC. This encodes CATSIGTNPSGANVLTF.

The chain recombines TRBV24-1 with TRBJ2-1; 11 bases align to TRBD2. J gave up 3 bases and V 1 base, and 7 bases lay outside the gene matches. Germline-derived CDR1 and CDR2 are KGHDR and SFDVKD. CDR3 size: 18 residues. The CDR3 DNA reads as TGTGCCACCAGTGATTTTAATAGCGGGAGGGCCGGCTACAATGAGCAGTTCTTC. Encoded protein: CATSDFNSGRAGYNEQFF.

The chain carries TRBV2 and TRBJ1-3; maybe TRBD1 (5 bases). The germline V gene encodes CDR1 SNHLY and CDR2 FYNNEI. The CDR3 contains 13 residues. The V end was cut by 4 bases, the J end by 2 bases, with 6 bases between. CDR3 sequence (DNA): TGTGCCAGCAGTGCGGACACTGGAAACACCATATATTTT. It specifies CASSADTGNTIYF.

The chain uses TRBV27 and TRBJ2-5; 10 bases map to TRBD2. The CDR3 consists of 15 residues. Germline lookup yields CDR1 MNHEY and CDR2 SMNVEV (reference sequence). Losses at the gene ends were 5 bases for V and 5 bases for J; bases not matched to a gene: 8. DNA for the CDR3: TGTGCCAGCAGTACCCTAGCGGGAGTCGATGAGACCCAGTACTTC. This encodes CASSTLAGVDETQYF.

This clone was counted once. The chain links TRBV6-5 to TRBJ2-5, with D uncertain. CDR3 length equals 12 residues. Trimming left V 5 bases short and J 3 bases short, with 7 bases between. Germline CDR1 is MNHEY and CDR2 is SVGAGI. The CDR3 DNA reads as TGTGCCAGCAGTATCCGAGAAGAGACCCAGTACTTC. Protein sequence: CASSIREETQYF.

The V gene is TRBV3-1 (or the pseudogene TRBV3-2), the J gene TRBJ2-1; 9 bases align to TRBD2. CDR1 and CDR2 from the germline V gene are LGHDT and YNNKEL (reference sequence). CDR3 length: 14 amino acids. The V gene end was trimmed by 0 bases and the J gene end by 9 bases; junction bases not matched to a gene: 3. CDR3 sequence (DNA): TGTGCCAGCAGCCAAGATGCGCGGGGGGGTGAGCAGTTCTTC. This encodes CASSQDARGGEQFF.

This chain links TRBV5-1 with TRBJ1-6; weak D call: TRBD1 (5 bases). Germline lookup yields CDR1 SGHRS and CDR2 YFSETQ. The CDR3 is 14 residues long. V lost 4 bases to trimming and J lost 9 bases, with 14 bases between them. CDR3 nucleotides: TGCGCCAGCAGCCTCGACAGATACCTTTCACCCCTCCACTTT. It is translated as CASSLDRYLSPLHF.